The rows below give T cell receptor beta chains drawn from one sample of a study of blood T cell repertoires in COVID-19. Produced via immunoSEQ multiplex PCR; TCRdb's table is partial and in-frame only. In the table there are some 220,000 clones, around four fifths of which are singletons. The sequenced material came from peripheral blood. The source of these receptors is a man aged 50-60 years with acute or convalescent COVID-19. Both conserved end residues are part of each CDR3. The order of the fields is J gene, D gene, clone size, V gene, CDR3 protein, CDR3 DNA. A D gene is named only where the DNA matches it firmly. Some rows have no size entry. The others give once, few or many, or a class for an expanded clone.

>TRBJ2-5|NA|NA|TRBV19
CASSIVPGDQETQYF
TGTGCCAGTAGTATAGTACCAGGGGACCAAGAGACCCAGTACTTC
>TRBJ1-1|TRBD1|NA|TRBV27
CASSPDRGYTEAFF
TGTGCCAGCAGTCCGGACAGGGGCTATACTGAAGCTTTCTTT
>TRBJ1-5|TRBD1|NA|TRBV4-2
CASSQEGQSSNQPQHF
TGTGCCAGCAGCCAAGAGGGACAGAGTAGCAATCAGCCCCAGCATTTT
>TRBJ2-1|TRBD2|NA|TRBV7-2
CASSTSGSSYNEQFF
TGTGCCAGCAGTACTAGCGGGTCCTCCTACAATGAGCAGTTCTTC
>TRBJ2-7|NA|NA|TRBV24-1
CATSDSYEQYF
TGTGCCACCAGTGACAGCTACGAGCAGTACTTC
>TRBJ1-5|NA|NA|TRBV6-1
CASSDRLARAGNQPQHF
TGTGCCAGCAGTGATCGCCTGGCCAGGGCTGGCAATCAGCCCCAGCATTTT
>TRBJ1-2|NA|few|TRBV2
CASSETGRDEYYGYTF
TGTGCCAGCAGTGAAACAGGGCGTGACGAATACTATGGCTACACCTTC
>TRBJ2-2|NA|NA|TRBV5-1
CASSSEPSRELFF
TGCGCCAGCAGCTCTGAGCCCTCCCGGGAGCTGTTTTTT
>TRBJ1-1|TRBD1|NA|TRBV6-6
CASTYARGSSTEAFF
TGTGCCAGCACCTATGCCAGGGGGTCGAGCACTGAAGCTTTCTTT
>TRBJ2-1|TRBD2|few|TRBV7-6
CASSPLWGGSYNEQFF
TGTGCCAGCAGCCCCCTTTGGGGCGGGAGCTACAATGAGCAGTTCTTC
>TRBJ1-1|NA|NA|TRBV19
CASSPASGFAEAFF
TGTGCCAGTAGTCCGGCGTCCGGGTTCGCTGAAGCTTTCTTT
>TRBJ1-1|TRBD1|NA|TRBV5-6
CASSLDRGATEAFF
TGTGCCAGCAGCTTGGACAGGGGTGCCACTGAAGCTTTCTTT
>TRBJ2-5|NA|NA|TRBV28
CASSLSRGETQYF
TGTGCCAGCAGTTTGTCACGGGGGGAGACCCAGTACTTC
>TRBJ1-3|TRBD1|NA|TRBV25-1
CASTDRGTGNTIYF
TGTGCCAGCACGGACAGGGGGACTGGAAACACCATATATTTT
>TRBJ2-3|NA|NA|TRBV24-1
CATSEPGTDTQYF
TGTGCCACCAGTGAGCCAGGGACAGATACGCAGTATTTT
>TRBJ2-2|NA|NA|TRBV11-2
CALVANTGELFF
TGTGCCCTAGTGGCGAACACCGGGGAGCTGTTTTTT
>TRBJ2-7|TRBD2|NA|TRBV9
CASSVNPGGPYEQYF
TGTGCCAGCAGCGTAAATCCGGGAGGGCCGTACGAGCAGTACTTC
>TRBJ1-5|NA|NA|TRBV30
CAWSVGTYGLNQPQHF
TGTGCCTGGAGTGTAGGGACATATGGGCTAAATCAGCCCCAGCATTTT
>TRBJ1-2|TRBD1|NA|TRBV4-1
CASSQAPWTRTGRDRYGYTF
TGCGCCAGCAGCCAAGCCCCCTGGACCCGGACAGGGAGGGATAGGTATGGCTACACCTTC
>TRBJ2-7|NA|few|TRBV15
CATSREYGYEQYF
TGTGCCACCAGCAGAGAATACGGGTACGAGCAGTACTTC
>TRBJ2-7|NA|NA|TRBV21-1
CASSKAVFRSEQYF
TGTGCCAGCAGCAAAGCTGTATTTCGTAGCGAGCAGTACTTC
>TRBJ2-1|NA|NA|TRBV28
CASTRAGPYNEQFF
TGTGCCAGCACCAGGGCTGGCCCCTACAATGAGCAGTTCTTC
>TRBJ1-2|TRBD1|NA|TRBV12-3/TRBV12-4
CASRQQGAGGYTF
TGTGCCAGCAGGCAACAGGGGGCGGGAGGCTACACCTTC
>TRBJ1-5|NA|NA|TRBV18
CASSQGIGSNQPQHF
TGTGCCAGCTCACAGGGGATCGGGAGCAATCAGCCCCAGCATTTT
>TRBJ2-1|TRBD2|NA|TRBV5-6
CASSHDRLPSGQFF
TGTGCCAGCAGCCACGACAGACTCCCTAGCGGGCAGTTCTTC
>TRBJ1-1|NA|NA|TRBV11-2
CASSMTGNTEAFF
TGTGCCAGCAGCATGACAGGGAACACTGAAGCTTTCTTT
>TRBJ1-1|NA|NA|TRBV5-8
CASSSDYVGMNTEAFF
TGTGCCAGCAGCTCGGACTATGTTGGGATGAACACTGAAGCTTTCTTT
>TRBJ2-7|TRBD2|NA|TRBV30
CAWSVGLAGPYEQYF
TGTGCCTGGAGTGTAGGACTAGCGGGGCCCTACGAGCAGTACTTC
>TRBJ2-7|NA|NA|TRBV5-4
CASSLGGPPSYEQYF
TGTGCCAGCAGCTTGGGCGGGCCCCCCTCCTACGAGCAGTACTTC
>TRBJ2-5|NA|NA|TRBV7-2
CASSPRTGETQYF
TGTGCCAGCAGCCCGCGCACCGGGGAGACCCAGTACTTC
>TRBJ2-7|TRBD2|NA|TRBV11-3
CASSLSAAGVEQYF
TGTGCCAGCAGCTTAAGTGCAGCGGGAGTCGAGCAGTACTTC
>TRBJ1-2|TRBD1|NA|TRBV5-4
CASSLGDRGSYGYTF
TGTGCCAGCAGCTTGGGGGACAGGGGATCCTATGGCTACACCTTC
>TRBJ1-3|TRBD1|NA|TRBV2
CASDRGTGNTIYF
TGTGCCAGCGACAGGGGAACTGGAAACACCATATATTTT
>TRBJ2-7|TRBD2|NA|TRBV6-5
CASSLLAGATYEQYF
TGTGCCAGCAGCCTACTAGCGGGGGCTACCTACGAGCAGTACTTC
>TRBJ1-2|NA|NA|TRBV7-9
CASSSVFSYGYTF
TGTGCCAGCAGCTCGGTCTTCTCCTATGGCTACACCTTC
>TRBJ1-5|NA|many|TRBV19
CASSLPYGVQPQHF
TGTGCCAGTAGTCTACCTTACGGGGTCCAGCCCCAGCATTTT
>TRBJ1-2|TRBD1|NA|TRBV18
CASSPVTGGGGYTF
TGTGCCAGCTCACCTGTAACAGGGGGTGGCGGCTACACCTTC
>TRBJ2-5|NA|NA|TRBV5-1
CASSYGSRQETQYF
TGCGCCAGCAGCTACGGGAGCAGACAAGAGACCCAGTACTTC
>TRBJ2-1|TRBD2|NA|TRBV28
CASSPNPLIAGRALNEQFF
TGTGCCAGCAGTCCAAACCCCCTCATAGCGGGGCGGGCTCTCAATGAGCAGTTCTTC
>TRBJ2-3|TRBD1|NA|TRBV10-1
CASSVNRGQTQYF
TGCGCCAGCAGCGTCAACAGGGGGCAAACGCAGTATTTT
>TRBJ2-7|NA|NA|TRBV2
CASSESALYEQYF
TGTGCCAGCAGTGAAAGCGCCCTCTACGAGCAGTACTTC
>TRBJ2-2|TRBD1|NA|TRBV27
CASSLSVSGQGAVGGSGELFF
TGTGCCAGCAGTTTATCAGTGTCGGGACAGGGGGCGGTTGGCGGGTCCGGGGAGCTGTTTTTT
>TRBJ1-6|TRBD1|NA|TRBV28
CASSSAGTGVNSPLHF
TGTGCCAGCAGCAGTGCAGGGACAGGGGTTAATTCACCCCTCCACTTT
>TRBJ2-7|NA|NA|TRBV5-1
CASSLHLNRDSTEQYF
TGCGCCAGCAGCTTGCACCTAAACCGCGATTCAACCGAGCAGTACTTC
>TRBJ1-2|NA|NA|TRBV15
CATSRVTDSYGYTF
TGTGCCACCAGCAGAGTCACAGATTCTTATGGCTACACCTTC
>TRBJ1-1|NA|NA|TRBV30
CAWIGGAHAPNTEAFF
TGTGCCTGGATAGGGGGGGCCCACGCCCCGAACACTGAAGCTTTCTTT
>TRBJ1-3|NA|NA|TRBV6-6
CASSKSEWGNTIYF
TGTGCCAGCAGCAAGTCAGAATGGGGAAACACCATATATTTT
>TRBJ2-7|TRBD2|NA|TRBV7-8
CASSSQGGEQYF
TGTGCCAGCAGCTCCCAGGGAGGGGAGCAGTACTTC
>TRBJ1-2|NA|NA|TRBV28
CAISTGRRGYTF
TGTGCCATTTCGACAGGACGTAGAGGCTACACCTTC
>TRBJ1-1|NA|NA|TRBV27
CASSLFQGTTEAFF
TGTGCCAGCAGTTTATTTCAGGGGACCACTGAAGCTTTCTTT
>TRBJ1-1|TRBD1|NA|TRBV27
CASFHDRDRGLSEAFF
TGTGCCAGCTTTCATGACCGGGACAGGGGGCTATCTGAAGCTTTCTTT
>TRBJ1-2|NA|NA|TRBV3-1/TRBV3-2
CASSPMRGRNYGYIF
TGTGCCAGCAGCCCGATGAGGGGGAGAAACTATGGCTACATCTTC
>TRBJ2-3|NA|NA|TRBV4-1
CASSQVRGLGTDTQYF
TGCGCCAGCAGCCAAGTCCGGGGATTGGGGACAGATACGCAGTATTTT